The entry that follows covers one T cell receptor (beta chain) sequence. Antigen specificity is unknown. Some clones are missing from TCRdb's copy, which holds only in-frame ones; the method was immunoSEQ multiplex PCR. Here the sample spans over 150,000 clones, just over 90% being singletons. These data are taken from a study of T cell responses to AZD1222 COVID-19 vaccine. This CDR3 is 13 amino acids long. Trimming left V 5 bases short and J 0 bases short, with 6 bases between. Per germline, CDR1 LNHDA and CDR2 SQIVND (reference sequence). Notes on the study in general: Spike as a whole was targeted by vaccine-associated CD4 TCRs, dominant at 160-218 and 743-854. Baseline serostatus was positive in only six AZD1222 recipients. A mostly white British donor set with more females was recruited, and clonal diversity was possibly underestimated. Unmutated variant regions reportedly attract nearly half of all spike-specific TCRs.

The sample was peripheral blood, taken on day 0 of MenACWY control vaccination. The TCR was taken from an adult in good health. The gene calls are TRBV19 and TRBJ2-3; no clear D gene. For the CDR3, the DNA is TGTGCCAGTAGTCTTCTTAGCACAGATACGCAGTATTTT. This codes for CASSLLSTDTQYF. The whole variable domain, remainder taken from reference TRBV19 and TRBJ2-3, is DGGITQSPKYLFRKEGQNVTLSCEQNLNHDAMYWYRQDPGQGLRLIYYSQIVNDFQKGDIAEGYSVSREKKESFPLTVTSAQKNPTAFYLCASSLLSTDTQYFGPGTRLTVL.